These 20 T cell receptor beta chains were sequenced from one sample in a study of CD8 T cells in ankylosing spondylitis. MiXCR, applied by TCRdb to the 5' RACE reads, yields one record per CDR3 protein. Found here are 200,000 or so distinct CDR3 sequences, approximately 18% of them singletons; the top ten hold around 4%. The source material was blood, either unsorted or a sorted T cell fraction (not recorded which). These receptors were taken from a male donor under 30 with ankylosing spondylitis or in good health (not recorded which).

This clonotype came up many times. The CDR3 region has the DNA TGTGCCAGCAGCTTGGAGGGGTACACCGGGGAGCTGTTTTTT. Translated: CASSLEGYTGELFF. V gene TRBV7-9 combines with J gene TRBJ2-2; weak D call: TRBD2 (6 bases). This CDR3 is 14 amino acids long. Per germline, CDR1 SEHNR and CDR2 FQNEAQ (reference sequence). The V end was cut by 3 bases, the J end by 3 bases, with 8 bases between.

This clonotype was observed at least ten times. V gene TRBV6-5 combines with J gene TRBJ2-3; a weak D match, TRBD1 (6 bases). Per the germline V gene, CDR1 is MNHEY and CDR2 is SVGAGI. The V gene lost 7 bases and the J gene lost 1 base, with 6 bases spanning the gap. There are 12 residues in the CDR3. CDR3: CASKGGTDTQYF. CDR3 coding DNA: TGTGCCAGCAAGGGGGGCACAGATACGCAGTATTTT.

There are many counts of this clonotype. The chain carries TRBV7-2 and TRBJ2-1; D is uncertain. The V end was cut by 0 bases, the J end by 6 bases, with 21 bases between. The CDR3 runs to 18 residues. Germline-derived CDR1 and CDR2 are SGHTA and FQGNSA. The CDR3 loop reads CASSLARHGRIGFNEQFF. The CDR3 DNA follows: TGTGCCAGCAGCTTAGCGCGTCATGGTAGAATTGGTTTCAATGAGCAGTTCTTC.

This clonotype was recorded many times. This sequence joins TRBV14 and TRBJ2-1; TRBD2 agrees at 7 bases. CDR1 is SGHDN and CDR2 is FVKESK in the germline V gene. Trimming removed 1 base from V and 12 bases from J; junction bases left unmatched: 3. The CDR3 is 12 amino acids. CDR3 bases: TGTGCCAGCAGCCAAGTGGAGCGGGGGCAGTTCTTC. Amino acid sequence: CASSQVERGQFF.

This clonotype has at least ten counts. The chain combines TRBV4-2 with TRBJ2-1; D assignment may be TRBD1 or TRBD2 (5 bases each). V lost 2 bases, J lost 3 bases, and 14 bases lay in between. The CDR3 is 16 amino acids. The germline CDR1 and CDR2 sequences are LGHNA and YNFKEQ. The CDR3 nucleotides are TGTGCCAGCAGCCAATTGGTGGGGGAGAGCTACAATGAGCAGTTCTTC. Amino acid sequence: CASSQLVGESYNEQFF.

This clonotype was detected ten times or more. This chain connects TRBV9 to TRBJ2-1, with TRBD2 matching over 7 bases. The J segment lost 4 bases and the V segment lost 0 bases, leaving 4 bases of the junction unmatched. The CDR3 runs 15 residues. Germline V CDR1 and CDR2: SGDLS, YYNGEE. In DNA, the CDR3 is TGTGCCAGCAGCGTAGCTTCGCGGGGGTACAATGAGCAGTTCTTC. This encodes CASSVASRGYNEQFF.

This clonotype appeared many times. The rearrangement links TRBV14 to TRBJ1-2; D is unclear. The germline V gene has CDR1 SGHDN and CDR2 FVKESK. This CDR3 region has 13 residues. V was clipped by 0 bases and J by 3 bases, with 5 bases between them. CDR3 protein: CASSQETYYGYTF. The CDR3 DNA is TGTGCCAGCAGCCAAGAGACTTACTATGGCTACACCTTC.

In its sample, this clonotype was seen many times. The rearrangement uses TRBV12-3 or TRBV12-4 and TRBJ2-1; D remains unclear. Trimming took 5 bases from V and 12 from J, leaving 17 bases between them. The CDR3 length is 13 residues. CDR3 in DNA: TGTGCCAGCAGTCCCCTTGGATGGGCAGGGCAGTTCTTC. It translates to CASSPLGWAGQFF.

This clonotype has more than one count but fewer than ten. The chain joins TRBV4-2 to TRBJ2-1; 10 positions agree with TRBD2. The germline V gene has CDR1 LGHNA and CDR2 YNFKEQ. There are 15 residues in the CDR3. V lost 6 bases, J lost 7 bases, and 9 bases stayed unmatched. As DNA, the CDR3 is TGTGCCAGCAGAGGGACTCTAGCGGGGGAGAATGAGCAGTTCTTC. The encoded protein is CASRGTLAGENEQFF.

This clonotype was seen many times. The chain combines TRBV20-1 with TRBJ1-5, with 8 positions matching TRBD1. The CDR3 runs to 16 residues. Germline loops: CDR1 DFQATT, CDR2 SNEGSKA (reference sequence). The ends lost 3 bases at V and 5 bases at J; junction bases unmatched: 12. The CDR3 coding sequence is TGCAGTGCTAGTGGATTTTCGGGACAGGCGGATCAGCCCCAGCATTTT. Its protein product is CSASGFSGQADQPQHF.

The V call is TRBV5-6, the J call TRBJ2-1; no firm D call. Germline assignment: CDR1 SGHDT and CDR2 YYEEEE. The CDR3 totals 14 residues. Trimming took off 4 bases at V and 5 bases at J, with 13 bases between the two ends. The CDR3 region is CASSPAMAHNEQFF. The DNA of the CDR3 is TGTGCCAGCAGCCCCGCTATGGCCCACAATGAGCAGTTCTTC.

This chain joins TRBV4-2 and TRBJ2-7, with D perhaps matching TRBD2 (6 bases). CDR3 length equals 14 residues. Trimming removed 0 bases at V and 2 bases at J, with 8 bases between. The germline V gene has CDR1 LGHNA and CDR2 YNFKEQ. The CDR3, as DNA: TGTGCCAGCAGCCAAGACCAGCGGGCCTACGAGCAGTACTTC. Amino acid sequence: CASSQDQRAYEQYF.

This clonotype was detected a few times. This chain uses TRBV20-1 with TRBJ2-1, with 16 bases lining up with TRBD2. CDR1 is DFQATT and CDR2 is SNEGSKA in the germline V gene (reference sequence). Trimming at V came to 2 bases and at J to 6 bases, leaving 13 bases not matched to a gene. There are 19 residues in the CDR3. The CDR3 DNA follows: TGCAGTGCTAGACGGCCATCGGGGACTAGCGGGAGGGATCGCAATGAGCAGTTCTTC. Protein: CSARRPSGTSGRDRNEQFF.

This clonotype appeared many times. This chain joins TRBV15 and TRBJ2-4; tentative D call: TRBD2 (6 bases). Trimming left V 3 bases short and J 2 bases short, with 11 bases between. Germline lookup yields CDR1 LNHNV and CDR2 YYDKDF (reference sequence). The CDR3 extends over 15 amino acids. CDR3 DNA: TGTGCCACCAGCAGTTCCCGGGAGACCAAAAACATTCAGTACTTC. It is translated as CATSSSRETKNIQYF.

This clonotype showed up many times. This chain connects TRBV5-1 to TRBJ2-5, with 11 bases fitting TRBD2. V shed 4 bases and J 2 bases; nucleotides not matched to a gene: 7. The CDR3 is made up of 16 amino acids. Looked up from germline, CDR1 is SGHRS and CDR2 is YFSETQ. The CDR3, as DNA: TGCGCCAGCAGCGGGACTAGCGGAACCCGTCAAGAGACCCAGTACTTC. It translates to CASSGTSGTRQETQYF. The complete variable domain, with remaining parts taken from reference TRBV5-1 and TRBJ2-5, reads KAGVTQTPRYLIKTRGQQVTLSCSPISGHRSVSWYQQTPGQGLQFLFEYFSETQRNKGNFPGRFSGRQFSNSRSEMNVSTLELGDSALYLCASSGTSGTRQETQYFGPGTRLLVL.

At least ten counts were recorded for this clonotype. This sequence joins TRBV6-5 and TRBJ2-2; 11 nucleotides align to TRBD1. Germline lookup yields CDR1 MNHEY and CDR2 SVGAGI. The CDR3 has 16 residues. V lost 6 bases, J lost 5 bases, and 8 bases stayed unmatched. The CDR3 region is CASRPSGTGGTGELFF. The CDR3 DNA reads as TGTGCCAGCAGACCTTCCGGGACAGGGGGAACCGGGGAGCTGTTTTTT.

The chain recombines TRBV19 with TRBJ2-1, with a weak D call TRBD2 (5 bases). The germline V gene encodes CDR1 LNHDA and CDR2 SQIVND (reference sequence). The CDR3 consists of 16 residues. V was trimmed by 0 bases and J by 3 bases, leaving 12 bases between them. The DNA for the CDR3 is TGTGCCAGTAGTATAGATCCCAGCGGAAGCTACAATGAGCAGTTCTTC. Its protein product is CASSIDPSGSYNEQFF.

The V and J genes are TRBV4-2 and TRBJ2-7; 7 bases agree with TRBD2. The ends lost 1 base at V and 6 bases at J; junction bases unmatched: 3. This CDR3 spans 13 amino acids. Germline V gene data show CDR1 as LGHNA and CDR2 as YNFKEQ. The CDR3 sequence is CASSQGTSIEQYF. In nucleotides, the CDR3 is TGTGCCAGCAGCCAAGGGACTAGTATCGAGCAGTACTTC.

The chain combines TRBV28 with TRBJ2-1; tentative D call: TRBD2 (8 bases). Germline-derived CDR1 and CDR2 are MDHEN and SYDVKM. The CDR3 totals 16 residues. V dropped 7 bases and J dropped 0 bases, with 16 bases sitting between them. The CDR3 DNA is TGTGCCAGCAACCAACAGGGGACTAGCTCCTACAATGAGCAGTTCTTC. It yields the protein CASNQQGTSSYNEQFF.

The table lists this clonotype with many counts. The V call is TRBV7-2, the J call TRBJ2-7; D unresolved. Between the trimmed V and J ends, which lost 0 bases and 0 bases, there was a span of 9 bases. Germline V gives CDR1 SGHTA, CDR2 FQGNSA. The CDR3 is 15 residues long. The CDR3 here is CASSLAIVSSYEQYF. The CDR3, as DNA: TGTGCCAGCAGCTTAGCTATAGTCAGCTCCTACGAGCAGTACTTC.